Sequencing of this TCR beta chain was carried out in a study of T-cell memory formation after mild COVID-19. Employing constant-segment primers, 5'RACE generated TCR alpha and TCR beta cDNA libraries bearing sample barcodes and UMIs. TCRdb used MiXCR to reprocess the 5' RACE reads, holding one entry per CDR3 protein. The data contain about 340,000 distinct CDR3 sequences, less than 20% of them seen just once; the ten biggest clones take up about a fifth. There are 15 residues in the CDR3. CDR1 and CDR2 from the germline V gene are DFQATT and SNEGSKA (reference sequence). V shed 4 bases, J shed 3 bases, and the junction held 5 bases outside the gene matches.

The sequencing sample was made of PBMCs or a T cell subset sorted from them (not recorded which). The gene calls are TRBV20-1 and TRBJ2-3, with TRBD2 matching over 12 bases. The TCR was taken from a young man who had mild COVID-19 (a few samples of this study predate the infection). Cell type and time point are not known. CDR3 sequence reads: CSATPTSGGTDTQYF. The CDR3 region has the DNA TGCAGTGCTACCCCGACTAGCGGGGGAACAGATACGCAGTATTTT.